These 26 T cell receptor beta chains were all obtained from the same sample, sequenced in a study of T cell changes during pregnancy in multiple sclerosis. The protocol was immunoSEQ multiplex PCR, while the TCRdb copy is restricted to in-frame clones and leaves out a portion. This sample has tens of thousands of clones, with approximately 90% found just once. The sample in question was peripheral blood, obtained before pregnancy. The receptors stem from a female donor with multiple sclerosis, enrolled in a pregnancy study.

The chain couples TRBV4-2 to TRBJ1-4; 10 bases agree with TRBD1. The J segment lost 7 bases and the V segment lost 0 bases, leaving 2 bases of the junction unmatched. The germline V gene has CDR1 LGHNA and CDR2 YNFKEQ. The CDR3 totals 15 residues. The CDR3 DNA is TGTGCCAGCAGCCAAGATCGGGACAGGGGTGAAAAACTGTTTTTT. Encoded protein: CASSQDRDRGEKLFF.

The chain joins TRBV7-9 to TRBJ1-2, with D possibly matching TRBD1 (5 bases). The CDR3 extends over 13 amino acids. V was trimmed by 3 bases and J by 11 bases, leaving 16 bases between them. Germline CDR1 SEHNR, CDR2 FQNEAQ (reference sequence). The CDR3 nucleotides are TGTGCCAGCAGCTTTCGAGACAGTCTTGGTTACACCTTC. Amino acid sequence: CASSFRDSLGYTF.

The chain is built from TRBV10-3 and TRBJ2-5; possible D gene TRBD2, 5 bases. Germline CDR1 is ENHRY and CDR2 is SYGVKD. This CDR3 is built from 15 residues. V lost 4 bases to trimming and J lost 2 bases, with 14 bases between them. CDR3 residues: CAISGELGTQETQYF. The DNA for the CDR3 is TGTGCCATCAGTGGGGAACTAGGCACGCAAGAGACCCAGTACTTC.

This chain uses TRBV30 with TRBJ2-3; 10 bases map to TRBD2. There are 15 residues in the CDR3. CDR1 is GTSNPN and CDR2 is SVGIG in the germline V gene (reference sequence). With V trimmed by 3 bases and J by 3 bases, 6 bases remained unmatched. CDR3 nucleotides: TGTGCCTGGAGGGGGCCTAGCGGGAGTACAGATACGCAGTATTTT. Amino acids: CAWRGPSGSTDTQYF.

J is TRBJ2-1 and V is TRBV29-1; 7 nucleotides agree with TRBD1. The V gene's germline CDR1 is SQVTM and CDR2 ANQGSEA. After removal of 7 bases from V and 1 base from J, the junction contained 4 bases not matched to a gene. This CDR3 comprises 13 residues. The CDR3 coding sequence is TGCAGCGGGGGACAGATTTCCTACAATGAGCAGTTCTTC. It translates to CSGGQISYNEQFF.

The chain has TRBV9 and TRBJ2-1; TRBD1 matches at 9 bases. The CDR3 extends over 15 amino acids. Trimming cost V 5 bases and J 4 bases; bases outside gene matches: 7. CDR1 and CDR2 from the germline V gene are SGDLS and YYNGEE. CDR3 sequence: CASRDTQGAYNEQFF. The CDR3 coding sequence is TGTGCCAGCAGGGATACACAGGGGGCTTACAATGAGCAGTTCTTC.

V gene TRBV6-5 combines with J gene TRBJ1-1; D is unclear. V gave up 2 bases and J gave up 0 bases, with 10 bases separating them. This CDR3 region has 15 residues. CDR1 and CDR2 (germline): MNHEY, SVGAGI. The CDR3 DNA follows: TGTGCCAGCAGTTACGGCGGGTCTATGAACACTGAAGCTTTCTTT. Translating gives CASSYGGSMNTEAFF.

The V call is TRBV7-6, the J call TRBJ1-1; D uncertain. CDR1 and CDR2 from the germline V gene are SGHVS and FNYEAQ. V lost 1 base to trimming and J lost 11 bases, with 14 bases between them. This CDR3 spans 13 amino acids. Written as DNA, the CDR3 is TGTGCCAGCAGCTTAGATTTCGGGGAGCACGCTTTCTTT. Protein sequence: CASSLDFGEHAFF.

The CDR3 DNA follows: TGTGCCAGCAGCTTGGAATCAGGCTACACCTTC. Amino acids: CASSLESGYTF. The V gene is TRBV5-6, the J gene TRBJ1-2; D remains unclear. CDR3 length: 11 amino acids. Germline-derived CDR1 and CDR2 are SGHDT and YYEEEE. Trimming stripped 0 bases from V and 8 bases from J, with 5 bases between.

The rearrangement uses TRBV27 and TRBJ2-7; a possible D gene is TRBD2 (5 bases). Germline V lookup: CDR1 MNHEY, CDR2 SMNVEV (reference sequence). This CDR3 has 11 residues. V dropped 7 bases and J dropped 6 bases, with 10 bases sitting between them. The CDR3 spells CASTFAGEQYF. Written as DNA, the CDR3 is TGTGCCAGCACCTTCGCGGGCGAGCAGTACTTC.

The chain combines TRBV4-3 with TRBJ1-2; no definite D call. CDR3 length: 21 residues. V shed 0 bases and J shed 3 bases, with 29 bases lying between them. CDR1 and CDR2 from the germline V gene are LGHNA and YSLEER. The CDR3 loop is CASSQDLVSLPGNTGYYGYTF. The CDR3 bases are TGCGCCAGCAGCCAAGATCTAGTATCCTTACCCGGGAATACTGGATACTATGGCTACACCTTC.

The CDR3 DNA sequence: TGTGCCAGCAGCCATCCGGGGGGGGCCGGGTACGAGCAGTACTTC. It codes for CASSHPGGAGYEQYF. J is TRBJ2-7 and V is TRBV4-2; 8 nucleotides match TRBD2. V was clipped by 3 bases and J by 4 bases; unmatched bases: 8. CDR3 size: 15 residues. Per the germline V gene, CDR1 is LGHNA and CDR2 is YNFKEQ.

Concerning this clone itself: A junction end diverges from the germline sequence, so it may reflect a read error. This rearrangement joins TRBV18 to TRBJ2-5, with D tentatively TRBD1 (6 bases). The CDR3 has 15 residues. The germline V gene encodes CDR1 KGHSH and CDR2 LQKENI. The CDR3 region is CASSLGQWGAESQYF. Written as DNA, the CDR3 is TGTGCCAGCTCACTTGGACAGTGGGGCGCAGAGTCCCAGTACTTC.

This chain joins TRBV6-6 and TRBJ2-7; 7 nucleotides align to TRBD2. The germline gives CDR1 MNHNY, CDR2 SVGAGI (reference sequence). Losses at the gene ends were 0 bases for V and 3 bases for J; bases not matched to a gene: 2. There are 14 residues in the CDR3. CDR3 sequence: CASSYSGGVYEQYF. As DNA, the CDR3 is TGTGCCAGCAGTTACTCGGGAGGGGTCTACGAGCAGTACTTC.

DNA of the CDR3: TGTGCCAGCAGCTTAGCGGGGGGTGGACAGGTTGGTAGCGACGAGCAGTACTTC. This sequence encodes CASSLAGGGQVGSDEQYF. J is TRBJ2-7 and V is TRBV7-2, with TRBD1 as a possible D gene (7 bases). The CDR3 covers 18 residues. Germline-derived CDR1 and CDR2 are SGHTA and FQGNSA. Trimming took 0 bases from V and 5 from J, leaving 23 bases between them.

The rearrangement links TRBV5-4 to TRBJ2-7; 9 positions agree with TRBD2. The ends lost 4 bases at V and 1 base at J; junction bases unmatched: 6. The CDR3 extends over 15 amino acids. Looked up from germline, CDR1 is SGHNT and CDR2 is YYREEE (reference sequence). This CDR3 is CASSKERGASYEQYF. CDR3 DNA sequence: TGTGCCAGCAGCAAAGAGCGGGGGGCGTCCTACGAGCAGTACTTC.

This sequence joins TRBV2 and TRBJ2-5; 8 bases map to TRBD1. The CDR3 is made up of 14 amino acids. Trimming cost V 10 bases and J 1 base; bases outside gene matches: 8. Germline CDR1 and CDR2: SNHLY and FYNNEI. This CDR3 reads CATGQAQSQETQYF. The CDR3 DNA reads TGTGCCACGGGACAGGCCCAGTCCCAAGAGACCCAGTACTTC.

The chain's CDR3 is CASSLGPLRDNEQFF. The CDR3 region has the DNA TGTGCCAGCAGTCTGGGGCCACTACGGGACAATGAGCAGTTCTTC. The chain links TRBV6-6 to TRBJ2-1; perhaps TRBD1 as D (5 bases). Between the trimmed V and J ends, which lost 5 bases and 5 bases, there was a span of 16 bases. This CDR3 has 15 amino acids. CDR1 is MNHNY and CDR2 is SVGAGI in the germline V gene (reference sequence).

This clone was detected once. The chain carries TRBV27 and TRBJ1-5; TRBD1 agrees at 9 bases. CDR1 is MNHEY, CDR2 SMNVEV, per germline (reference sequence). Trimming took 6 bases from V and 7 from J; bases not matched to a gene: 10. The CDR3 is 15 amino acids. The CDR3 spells CASRAGTGIGQPQHF. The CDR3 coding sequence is TGTGCCAGCAGGGCCGGGACAGGGATAGGGCAGCCCCAGCATTTT.

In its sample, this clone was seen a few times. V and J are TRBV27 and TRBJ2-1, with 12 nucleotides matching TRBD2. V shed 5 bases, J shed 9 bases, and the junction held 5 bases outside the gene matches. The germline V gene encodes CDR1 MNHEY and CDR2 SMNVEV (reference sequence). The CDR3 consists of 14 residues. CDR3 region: CASSRLAGDPEQFF. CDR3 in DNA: TGTGCCAGCAGTCGACTAGCGGGAGACCCTGAGCAGTTCTTC.

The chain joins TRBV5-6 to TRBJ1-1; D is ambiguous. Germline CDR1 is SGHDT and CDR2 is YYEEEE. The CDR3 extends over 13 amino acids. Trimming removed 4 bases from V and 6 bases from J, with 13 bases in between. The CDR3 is CASSPGFSSEAFF. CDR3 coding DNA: TGTGCCAGCAGCCCCGGGTTTAGTTCTGAAGCTTTCTTT. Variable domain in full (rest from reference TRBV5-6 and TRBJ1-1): DAGVTQSPTHLIKTRGQQVTLRCSPKSGHDTVSWYQQALGQGPQFIFQYYEEEERQRGNFPDRFSGHQFPNYSSELNVNALLLGDSALYLCASSPGFSSEAFFGQGTRLTVV.

In nucleotides, the CDR3 is TGTGCCAGCAGTTGGACAGGGGGGAATGAAAAACTGTTTTTT. Amino acid sequence: CASSWTGGNEKLFF. The chain combines TRBV6-1 with TRBJ1-4; TRBD1 matches at 10 bases. CDR3 length: 14 amino acids. The germline CDR1 and CDR2 sequences are MNHNS and SASEGT. With V trimmed by 5 bases and J by 5 bases, 2 bases remained unmatched.

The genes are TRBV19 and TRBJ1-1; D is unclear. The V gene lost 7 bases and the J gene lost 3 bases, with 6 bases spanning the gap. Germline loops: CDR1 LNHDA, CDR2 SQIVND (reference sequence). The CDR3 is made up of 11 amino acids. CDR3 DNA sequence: TGTGCCAGTACCTATTACACTGAAGCTTTCTTT. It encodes CASTYYTEAFF.

DNA for the CDR3: TGCGCCAGCAGTTGGGACAGCCAGCAATCGAACACTGAAGCTTTCTTT. It translates to CASSWDSQQSNTEAFF. The V call is TRBV5-1, the J call TRBJ1-1, with 7 bases fitting TRBD1. Germline CDR1 SGHRS, CDR2 YFSETQ. CDR3 length equals 16 residues. Unmatched junction bases numbered 11, after V lost 5 bases and J lost 1 base.

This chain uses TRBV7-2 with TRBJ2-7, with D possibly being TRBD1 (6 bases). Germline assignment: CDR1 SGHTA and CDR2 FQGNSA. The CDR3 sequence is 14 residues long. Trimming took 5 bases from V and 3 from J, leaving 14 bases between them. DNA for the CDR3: TGTGCCAGCAGCCTACAAGCAGGGGACTACGAGCAGTACTTC. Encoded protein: CASSLQAGDYEQYF.

The CDR3 sequence: CASSPIAGSTDTQYF. CDR3 DNA sequence: TGTGCCAGCAGCCCGATAGCGGGAAGCACAGATACGCAGTATTTT. The V gene is TRBV7-9, the J gene TRBJ2-3, with TRBD2 matching over 8 bases. The V gene end was trimmed by 5 bases and the J gene end by 0 bases; junction bases not matched to a gene: 4. CDR1 is SEHNR and CDR2 is FQNEAQ in the germline V gene (reference sequence). The length of the CDR3 is 15 residues.